Presented here are 9 T cell receptor beta chains from one specimen sequenced in a study of blood T cell repertoires in COVID-19. The assay was immunoSEQ multiplex PCR, and TCRdb's table has in-frame clones only and misses some. The table records 180,000 or so clones, more than 80% of them present only once. The source material was PBMCs or T cells enriched from blood (not recorded which). The receptor set was obtained from a man aged 40-50 years who had recovered from COVID-19.

The V call is TRBV6-1, the J call TRBJ1-6; perhaps TRBD1 as D (5 bases). This CDR3 contains 15 residues. Between the trimmed V and J ends, which lost 2 bases and 8 bases, there was a span of 13 bases. Germline CDR1 and CDR2: MNHNS and SASEGT. The chain's CDR3 is CASSELPQGDSPLHF. For the CDR3, the DNA is TGTGCCAGCAGTGAACTCCCGCAGGGTGATTCACCCCTCCACTTT.

The gene calls are TRBV28 and TRBJ2-1; the match to TRBD1 covers 8 bases. Trimming cost V 5 bases and J 1 base; bases outside gene matches: 4. The CDR3 has 15 amino acids. Germline V gene data show CDR1 as MDHEN and CDR2 as SYDVKM. CDR3 sequence: CASSLTGGSYNEQFF. The DNA of the CDR3 is TGTGCCAGCAGTCTAACAGGGGGGTCCTACAATGAGCAGTTCTTC.

This chain uses TRBV19 with TRBJ1-1; 7 positions match TRBD1. CDR1 is LNHDA, CDR2 SQIVND, per germline (reference sequence). The length of the CDR3 is 17 residues. The V segment lost 5 bases and the J segment 0 bases; nucleotides outside the gene matches: 12. In nucleotides, the CDR3 is TGTGCCAGTAGTGCCCGACCGTCGACAGGGCTGAACACTGAAGCTTTCTTT. Encoded protein: CASSARPSTGLNTEAFF.

V gene TRBV9 combines with J gene TRBJ2-2; D is possibly TRBD1 (6 bases). Trimming pared 0 bases from V and 1 base from J, leaving 7 bases between. Germline CDR1 and CDR2: SGDLS and YYNGEE. The CDR3 length is 15 residues. CDR3: CASSVGGLNTGELFF. CDR3 in DNA: TGTGCCAGCAGCGTAGGGGGGCTGAACACCGGGGAGCTGTTTTTT. Together with reference TRBV9 and TRBJ2-2, the CDR3 gives the full variable domain: DSGVTQTPKHLITATGQRVTLRCSPRSGDLSVYWYQQSLDQGLQFLIQYYNGEERAKGNILERFSAQQFPDLHSELNLSSLELGDSALYFCASSVGGLNTGELFFGEGSRLTVL.

The chain employs TRBV27 and TRBJ1-1; a weak D match, TRBD1 (6 bases). Between the trimmed V and J ends, which lost 0 bases and 8 bases, there was a span of 16 bases. This CDR3 is built from 15 residues. The germline V gene has CDR1 MNHEY and CDR2 SMNVEV (reference sequence). The CDR3 region has the DNA TGTGCCAGCAGTTTATCACCACACCCACAGGGCGAAGCTTTCTTT. Amino acids: CASSLSPHPQGEAFF.

This chain links TRBV5-1 with TRBJ2-7; 15 bases are a match to TRBD2. Germline CDR1 SGHRS, CDR2 YFSETQ. There are 16 residues in the CDR3. V dropped 0 bases and J dropped 6; count of bases not matched to a gene: 4. The CDR3, as DNA: TGCGCCAGCAGCTTGGCCGGGGGACTAGCGGGAGGCGAGCAGTACTTC. Protein sequence: CASSLAGGLAGGEQYF.

The genes are TRBV6-5 and TRBJ2-5; 11 nucleotides agree with TRBD1. The length of the CDR3 is 15 residues. The V gene end was trimmed by 6 bases and the J gene end by 5 bases; junction bases not matched to a gene: 8. Germline CDR1 MNHEY, CDR2 SVGAGI. CDR3 region: CASSPGQGARETQYF. CDR3 nucleotides: TGTGCCAGCAGCCCCGGACAGGGGGCGAGGGAGACCCAGTACTTC.

Remarks on this clone: Other nucleotide sequences in the sample specify the same CDR3. As DNA, the CDR3 is TGTGCCAGCAGTTTATCGACAGATACGCAGTATTTT. This gives the protein CASSLSTDTQYF. J is TRBJ2-3 and V is TRBV28, with unresolved D. The V end was cut by 1 base, the J end by 3 bases, with 2 bases between. The CDR3 covers 12 residues. The V gene's germline CDR1 is MDHEN and CDR2 SYDVKM.

The genes are TRBV9 and TRBJ2-3, with D possibly being TRBD2 (7 bases). Trimming took off 8 bases at V and 4 bases at J, with 20 bases between the two ends. CDR3 length equals 15 residues. CDR1 and CDR2 (germline): SGDLS, YYNGEE. The CDR3 DNA follows: TGTGCCAGTGGTGGGAGGGGGGTATTTCCAGATACGCAGTATTTT. This gives the protein CASGGRGVFPDTQYF.